What follows are 32 T cell receptor beta chains derived from one specimen sequenced in a study of tumor and adjacent non-tumor tissue in lung cancer. This sample's RNA came from whole unsorted tissue. TCRbeta libraries were built with three rounds of nested PCR, modified from ARM-PCR. TCRdb recomputed calls from the multiplex PCR reads with MiXCR, one row per CDR3 protein. The sample lists approximately 70,000 distinct CDR3 sequences, around 73% occurring once. The sample consisted of lung tumor tissue. Source of these receptors: a man in his sixties with non-small cell lung cancer.

V is TRBV29-1 and J is TRBJ1-2; D uncertain. This CDR3 contains 11 residues. The germline CDR1 and CDR2 sequences are SQVTM and ANQGSEA. Trimming left V 2 bases short and J 7 bases short, with 8 bases between. The CDR3 spells CSVEQGCGYTF. DNA for the CDR3: TGCAGCGTTGAACAAGGCTGTGGCTACACCTTC.

For this clonotype: The junction shows a germline mismatch at one end, possibly a read error. The chain couples TRBV29-1 to TRBJ2-1; D call uncertain. The CDR3 length is 16 residues. The germline V gene has CDR1 SQVTM and CDR2 ANQGSEA. The CDR3 spells CSVESMLSGEYNEQLF. The CDR3 DNA follows: TGCAGCGTTGAGTCCATGCTATCGGGCGAATACAATGAGCAGTTGTTC.

Comment on this clonotype: A clone one base away is much larger, so this may be a read error. This rearrangement joins TRBV5-5 to TRBJ2-2; D possibly matches TRBD1 or TRBD2 (6 bases each). V dropped 6 bases and J dropped 7 bases, with 22 bases sitting between them. Germline CDR1 is SGHKS and CDR2 is YYEKEE (reference sequence). This CDR3 spans 16 amino acids. Here the CDR3 reads CASNPGADSFGGELFF. The CDR3 region has the DNA TGTGCCAGCAACCCGGGGGCGGACTCCTTCGGCGGGGAGCTGTTTTTT. The whole variable domain, filled in from reference TRBV5-5 and TRBJ2-2, reads DAGVTQSPTHLIKTRGQQVTLRCSPISGHKSVSWYQQVLGQGPQFIFQYYEKEERGRGNFPDRFSARQFPNYSSELNVNALLLGDSALYLCASNPGADSFGGELFFGEGSRLTVL.

To note about this clonotype: The junction and the germline gene differ at one end; a read error may be behind it. This chain joins TRBV5-5 and TRBJ2-3, with D tentatively TRBD2 (5 bases). The CDR3 has 15 amino acids. Germline CDR1 reads SGHKS; CDR2 reads YYEKEE (reference sequence). CDR3 loop: CANSRWGERPETYYF. CDR3 nucleotides: TGTGCCAACAGCCGGTGGGGAGAGCGGCCAGAAACGTACTATTTT.

This chain joins TRBV20-1 and TRBJ1-5; D possibly corresponds to TRBD1 (6 bases). The germline V gene encodes CDR1 DFQATT and CDR2 SNEGSKA (reference sequence). There are 19 residues in the CDR3. V lost 3 bases and J lost 1, with 25 bases in between. CDR3 coding DNA: TGCAGTGCTAGGGGGGCGGGGAGGGGTTGGGATAAAAGCAATCAGCCCCAGCATTTT. Protein product: CSARGAGRGWDKSNQPQHF.

With regard to this clonotype: One end of the junction does not line up with germline, which may come from a read error. The V and J genes are TRBV10-2 and TRBJ2-5; TRBD2 matches 14 bases. Germline loops: CDR1 WSHSY, CDR2 SAAADI. This CDR3 is 21 amino acids long. CDR3 residues: CASSERIPGLAGAKSQETQYF. The CDR3 DNA reads as TGCGCCAGTAGTGAAAGGATACCGGGACTAGCGGGAGCCAAGTCCCAAGAGACCCAGTACTTC.

This clonotype showed up many times. This sequence joins TRBV6-2 or TRBV6-3 and TRBJ2-1; 11 bases are shared with TRBD2. Trimming removed 6 bases from V and 7 bases from J; junction bases left unmatched: 14. Germline V CDR1 and CDR2: MNHEY, SVGEGT. CDR3 length: 17 residues. This CDR3 reads CASSYPQLAGVRNEQFF. DNA of the CDR3: TGTGCCAGCAGCTACCCCCAACTAGCGGGAGTCAGGAATGAGCAGTTCTTC.

Turning to this clonotype: A read error is likely, as this CDR3 ends without the conserved phenylalanine or tryptophan. The chain has TRBV29-1 and TRBJ1-4, with D possibly TRBD1 on 6 matching bases. CDR3 size: 15 residues. Germline V gene lookup returns CDR1 SQVTM and CDR2 ANQGSEA. V was clipped by 1 base and J by 5 bases, with 14 bases between them. The CDR3 here is CSVEAEQGTNEKLFL. The CDR3 DNA reads as TGCAGCGTTGAAGCCGAGCAGGGGACGAATGAAAAACTGTTTTTA.

A word on this clonotype: This CDR3 fails to terminate in the conserved phenylalanine or tryptophan, so it likely reflects a read error. The chain recombines TRBV12-5 with TRBJ2-7; perhaps TRBD2 as D (5 bases). CDR3 size: 14 residues. Germline V gives CDR1 LGHNT, CDR2 FRNRAP. The CDR3 DNA follows: TGTGTTAGTGGTTTGGCCCGGGATAGTTACGAGCAGTACCTC. It codes for CVSGLARDSYEQYL.

For this clonotype: The junction shows a germline mismatch at one end, possibly a read error. The chain couples TRBV6-5 to TRBJ2-2, with D unclear. The CDR3 is 13 residues long. CDR1 is MNHEY and CDR2 is SVGAGI in the germline V gene. The CDR3 nucleotides are TGTGCCAGCCAACATGGAGACACTGGGGAGCTGTTTTTT. Its translation is CASQHGDTGELFF.

Concerning this clonotype: A much larger clone is a single base away; this may be a read error. The rearrangement joins TRBV6-5 to TRBJ2-1; perhaps TRBD2 as D (5 bases). The V end lost 2 bases, the J end lost 9 bases, and 11 bases lay between the germline ends. The germline gives CDR1 MNHEY, CDR2 SVGAGI. The CDR3 consists of 13 residues. Here the CDR3 reads CASSYVLGIEQFF. The CDR3 DNA follows: TGTGCCAGCAGTTACGTACTAGGGATTGAGCAGTTCTTC.

This clonotype occurred once. The germline gene is not matched at one end of the junction; a read error may be the cause. The V call is TRBV6-1, the J call TRBJ2-1, with TRBD2 matching over 8 bases. The germline V gene has CDR1 MNHNS and CDR2 SASEGT. The CDR3 has 14 residues. CDR3 nucleotides: TGTGCCAGCAGCCGGACTAGCAGGGACAATGAGCGGTTCTTC. Translation: CASSRTSRDNERFF.

This clonotype has ten or more counts. This chain links TRBV20-1 with TRBJ2-7; 8 bases agree with TRBD2. Per the germline V gene, CDR1 is DFQATT and CDR2 is SNEGSKA (reference sequence). The CDR3 extends over 15 amino acids. V trimming: 3 bases; J trimming: 3 bases; junction bases outside the gene matches: 10. CDR3 region: CSARGPGLGHYEQYF. As DNA, the CDR3 is TGCAGTGCTAGGGGACCGGGACTAGGCCACTACGAGCAGTACTTC.

Note on this clonotype: At one end, the junction sequence differs from germline, possibly due to a read error. The chain employs TRBV5-1 and TRBJ2-2; D tentatively reads TRBD1 or TRBD2 (5 bases each). The CDR3 length is 15 residues. Germline V gene data show CDR1 as SGHRS and CDR2 as YFSETQ. The CDR3 nucleotides are TGCGCCAGCAGCCCTGGACACTGGAACACCGGGGAGCTGTTCTTT. It codes for CASSPGHWNTGELFF.

Concerning this clonotype itself: Compared with germline, one end of the junction differs, possibly owing to a read error. This rearrangement joins TRBV6-5 to TRBJ1-5, with 8 bases identical to TRBD1. In germline, CDR1 is MNHEY, CDR2 SVGAGI. The length of the CDR3 is 16 residues. The CDR3 nucleotides read TGTGTCAGCAATAAGCAAGGGGACAGGAGGAATCAGCCCCAGCATTTT. It yields the protein CVSNKQGDRRNQPQHF.

On this clonotype itself: At one end the junction does not follow the germline gene, possibly because of a read error. CDR3 nucleotide sequence: TGCGGCAGCAGTAACGGAGGGAACCCCTACGAGCAATACTTC. Protein product: CGSSNGGNPYEQYF. The V call is TRBV10-2, the J call TRBJ2-7, with a weak D call TRBD2 (6 bases). Per the germline V gene, CDR1 is WSHSY and CDR2 is SAAADI. CDR3 size: 14 residues.

Concerning this clonotype itself: One end of the junction fails to match germline, which may point to a read error. V gene TRBV20-1 combines with J gene TRBJ2-7, with 8 bases aligning to TRBD2. This CDR3 is built from 15 residues. Germline V lookup: CDR1 DFQATT, CDR2 SNEGSKA (reference sequence). In DNA, the CDR3 is TGCAATGCTAGAGTGGCTAGCGGGCTAATGTACGAGCAGTACTTC. This translates into CNARVASGLMYEQYF.

Turning to this clonotype: At one end the junction does not follow the germline gene, possibly because of a read error. The chain uses TRBV5-4 and TRBJ2-5, with D possibly matching TRBD1 (6 bases). Germline V gives CDR1 SGHNT, CDR2 YYREEE (reference sequence). CDR3 length: 13 amino acids. CDR3 sequence: CARSPDREEKQYF. The CDR3 DNA reads TGTGCAAGAAGCCCGGACAGAGAAGAGAAACAGTACTTT.

This clonotype was counted a few times. The gene calls are TRBV28 and TRBJ2-7; possibly TRBD2 for D (5 bases). The CDR3 covers 13 residues. CDR1 is MDHEN and CDR2 is SYDVKM in the germline V gene. Trimming removed 6 bases from V and 3 bases from J, with 12 bases in between. The CDR3 region is CASRKTGNYEQYF. The CDR3, as DNA: TGTGCCAGCAGGAAAACCGGGAACTACGAGCAGTACTTC.

In this sample, this clonotype turned up once. Possible read error: a much larger clone is one base away. The V and J genes are TRBV28 and TRBJ1-2, with D possibly matching TRBD1 (5 bases). Looked up from germline, CDR1 is MDHEN and CDR2 is SYDVKM. This CDR3 is built from 15 residues. Here the CDR3 DNA reads TGTGCCAGCAGTCGTCTTGGGCAGGACACTTATGTCTACACCTTC. This gives the protein CASSRLGQDTYVYTF.

About this clonotype itself: Its ends do not fully match the called genes, so a read error is possible. This sequence joins TRBV11-1 and TRBJ2-7; D might be TRBD1 (7 bases). The CDR3 extends over 15 amino acids. Germline lookup yields CDR1 SGHAT and CDR2 FQDESV (reference sequence). CDR3 bases: TGTGCCAGCAGCATAGACCAGGGGGGCCACTACGAGCATTACTTC. Translating gives CASSIDQGGHYEHYF.

This clonotype was seen a few times. The chain joins TRBV20-1 to TRBJ1-1, with 7 bases lining up with TRBD1. CDR1 is DFQATT, CDR2 SNEGSKA, per germline (reference sequence). With 0 bases clipped from V and 4 bases from J, the junction kept 8 bases outside the gene matches. The length of the CDR3 is 15 residues. The CDR3 sequence: CSARDFRTGCTEAFF. As DNA, the CDR3 is TGCAGTGCTAGAGACTTTCGGACAGGATGCACTGAAGCTTTCTTT.

This clonotype has just a few counts. The junction and the germline gene differ at one end; a read error may be behind it. The CDR3 nucleotides are TGTGCCAGCAGCCAAGGACAGTCGGCAGCGACTTTT. Protein sequence: CASSQGQSAATF. The chain carries TRBV14 and TRBJ1-4, with a weak D call TRBD1 (5 bases). This CDR3 is 12 amino acids long. CDR1 and CDR2 (germline): SGHDN, FVKESK. The full variable domain, with the rest looked up from reference TRBV14 and TRBJ1-4, is EAGVTQFPSHSVIEKGQTVTLRCDPISGHDNLYWYRRVMGKEIKFLLHFVKESKQDESGMPNNRFLAERTGGTYSTLKVQPAELEDSGVYFCASSQGQSAATFGSGTQLSVL.

Worth noting for this clonotype: This CDR3 is missing its conserved last phenylalanine or tryptophan, likely due to a read error. CDR3 sequence reads: CASSLDPVASEQFL. The CDR3 DNA reads TGTGCCAGCAGCTTAGATCCGGTAGCCTCCGAGCAGTTCTTA. The V and J genes are TRBV11-2 and TRBJ2-1; D not certain. The V and J ends lost 0 bases and 10 bases respectively, with 13 bases between them. CDR1 is SGHAT and CDR2 is FQNNGV in the germline V gene. CDR3 length: 14 amino acids.

About this clonotype: The CDR3 end shows no conserved phenylalanine or tryptophan, and so a read error is likely. The chain uses TRBV28 and TRBJ2-6; D gene uncertain. Germline CDR1 MDHEN, CDR2 SYDVKM. This CDR3 comprises 15 residues. V was trimmed by 9 bases and J by 0 bases, leaving 12 bases between them. CDR3 sequence: CARSKSTSGANVLTY. CDR3 sequence (DNA): TGTGCCAGGAGTAAGAGCACCTCTGGGGCCAACGTCCTGACTTAC.

The gene calls are TRBV20-1 and TRBJ2-7; D gene ambiguous. Trimming pared 4 bases from V and 11 bases from J, leaving 21 bases between. CDR1 and CDR2 (germline): DFQATT, SNEGSKA (reference sequence). The CDR3 is 13 residues long. In DNA form, the CDR3 reads TGCAGTGCTATAGCCCCGGTCTCCTACGAAGAGTACTTC. This sequence encodes CSAIAPVSYEEYF.

With regard to this clonotype: The junction and the germline gene differ at one end; a read error may be behind it. V is TRBV7-8 and J is TRBJ2-2; 10 bases are shared with TRBD1. This CDR3 spans 16 amino acids. Germline V gene lookup returns CDR1 SGHVS and CDR2 FQNEAQ. The CDR3 nucleotides read TGTGTCAGCAGCAACTCGGGACAGGGGTTTACCGGGGAGCTGTTTTTT. Translated: CVSSNSGQGFTGELFF.

In regard to this clonotype: At one of its ends the junction is not consistent with the germline gene, which may arise from a read error. The rearrangement uses TRBV6-5 and TRBJ2-7; 7 bases are shared with TRBD2. Per the germline V gene, CDR1 is MNHEY and CDR2 is SVGAGI. This CDR3 spans 15 amino acids. CDR3 sequence: CASGYSRRETAEQYF. As DNA, the CDR3 is TGCGCCAGCGGTTACTCGAGGCGGGAGACAGCCGAACAGTACTTC.

About this clonotype itself: Its ends do not fully match the called genes, so a read error is possible. The V call is TRBV20-1, the J call TRBJ2-7, with 9 bases lining up with TRBD2. CDR3 length: 13 amino acids. The germline V gene encodes CDR1 DFQATT and CDR2 SNEGSKA (reference sequence). The CDR3 nucleotides are TGCAGTGCTTTAGCGGGAGATGCCTACGAGCAATACTTC. It codes for CSALAGDAYEQYF.

A few counts support this clonotype. Compared with germline, one end of the junction differs, possibly owing to a read error. This sequence joins TRBV29-1 and TRBJ1-2; 10 bases agree with TRBD1. The CDR3 has 10 amino acids. Looked up from germline, CDR1 is SQVTM and CDR2 is ANQGSEA. The CDR3, as DNA: TGTAGCTCTTGGGACAGGGGCCAAATCTTC. Translation: CSSWDRGQIF.

About this clonotype itself: The junction does not match germline at one end; this may be a read error. The V and J genes are TRBV12-3 or TRBV12-4 and TRBJ2-3; TRBD2 aligns across 7 bases. This CDR3 comprises 15 residues. The CDR3: CASSSLGEGRDMQYF. Written as DNA, the CDR3 is TGTGCCAGCAGCTCCCTGGGGGAGGGGAGAGATATGCAGTATTTT.

This clonotype was seen more than once but under ten times. A much more abundant neighbour one base away suggests this may be a read error. V is TRBV28 and J is TRBJ2-3, with TRBD2 matching over 10 bases. The CDR3 is 16 amino acids. CDR1 and CDR2 (germline): MDHEN, SYDVKM. Trimming at V came to 4 bases and at J to 0 bases, leaving 4 bases not matched to a gene. Here the CDR3 reads CASSSELAGSTDTQYF. The DNA for the CDR3 is TGTGCCAGCAGTTCAGAACTAGCGGGAAGCACAGATACGCAGTATTTT.